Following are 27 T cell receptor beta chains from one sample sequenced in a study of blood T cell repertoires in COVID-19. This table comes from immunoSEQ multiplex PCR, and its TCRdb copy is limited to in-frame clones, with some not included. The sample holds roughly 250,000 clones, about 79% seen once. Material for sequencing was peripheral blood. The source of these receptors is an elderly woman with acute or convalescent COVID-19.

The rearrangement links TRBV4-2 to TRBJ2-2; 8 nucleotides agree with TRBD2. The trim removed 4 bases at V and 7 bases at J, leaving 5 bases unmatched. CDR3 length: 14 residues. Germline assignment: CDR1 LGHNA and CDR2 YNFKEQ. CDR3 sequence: CASSRGLAGGELFF. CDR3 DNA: TGTGCCAGCAGCCGTGGACTAGCTGGCGGGGAGCTGTTTTTT.

The CDR3 sequence: CASSIMGTSGEEQFF. The CDR3 DNA follows: TGTGCCAGTAGTATAATGGGGACTAGCGGGGAGGAGCAGTTCTTC. The chain links TRBV19 to TRBJ2-1; 13 bases match TRBD2. The J segment lost 10 bases and the V segment lost 2 bases, leaving 5 bases of the junction unmatched. The CDR3 has 15 residues. The germline V gene encodes CDR1 LNHDA and CDR2 SQIVND (reference sequence). Full variable domain (remainder filled in from reference TRBV19 and TRBJ2-1): DGGITQSPKYLFRKEGQNVTLSCEQNLNHDAMYWYRQDPGQGLRLIYYSQIVNDFQKGDIAEGYSVSREKKESFPLTVTSAQKNPTAFYLCASSIMGTSGEEQFFGPGTRLTVL.

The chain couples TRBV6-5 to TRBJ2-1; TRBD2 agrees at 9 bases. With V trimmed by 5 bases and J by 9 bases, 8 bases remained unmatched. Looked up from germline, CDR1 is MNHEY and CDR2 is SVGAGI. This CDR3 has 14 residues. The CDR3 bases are TGTGCCAGCAGTCCGGCGGGGGGGGGTGGTGAGCAGTTCTTC. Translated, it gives CASSPAGGGGEQFF.

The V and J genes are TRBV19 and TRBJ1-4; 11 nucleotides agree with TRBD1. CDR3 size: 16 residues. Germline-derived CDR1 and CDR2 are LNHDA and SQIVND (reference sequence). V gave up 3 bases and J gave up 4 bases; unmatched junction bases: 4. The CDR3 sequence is CASSIGQGASNEKLFF. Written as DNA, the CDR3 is TGTGCCAGTAGTATCGGACAGGGGGCGAGTAATGAAAAACTGTTTTTT.

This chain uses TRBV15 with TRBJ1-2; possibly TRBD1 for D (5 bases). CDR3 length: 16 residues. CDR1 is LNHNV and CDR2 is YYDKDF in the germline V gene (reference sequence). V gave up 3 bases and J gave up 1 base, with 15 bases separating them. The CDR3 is CATSRAGLGLNYGYTF. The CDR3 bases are TGTGCCACCAGCAGGGCAGGGTTGGGGCTTAACTATGGCTACACCTTC.

The CDR3 spells CASSPQIGGGQGDYEQYF. CDR3 sequence (DNA): TGTGCCAGCAGTCCGCAGATCGGAGGGGGACAGGGGGACTACGAGCAGTACTTC. The chain has TRBV28 and TRBJ2-7; 11 nucleotides match TRBD1. CDR3 length: 18 residues. The V and J ends lost 5 bases and 3 bases, in that order; junction bases with no gene match: 15. Germline V gives CDR1 MDHEN, CDR2 SYDVKM.

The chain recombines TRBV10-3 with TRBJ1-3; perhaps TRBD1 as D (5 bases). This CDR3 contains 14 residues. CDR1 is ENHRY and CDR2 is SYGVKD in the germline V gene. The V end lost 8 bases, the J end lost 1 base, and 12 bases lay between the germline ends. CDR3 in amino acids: CAIGDSQSGNTIYF. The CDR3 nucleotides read TGTGCCATCGGAGACAGCCAATCTGGAAACACCATATATTTT.

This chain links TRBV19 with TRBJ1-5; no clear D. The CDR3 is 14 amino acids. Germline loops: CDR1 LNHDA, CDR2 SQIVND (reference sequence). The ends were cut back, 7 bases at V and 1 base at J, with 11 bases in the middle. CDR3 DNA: TGTGCCAGTACCAGGCGGGAGAGCAATCAGCCCCAGCATTTT. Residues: CASTRRESNQPQHF.

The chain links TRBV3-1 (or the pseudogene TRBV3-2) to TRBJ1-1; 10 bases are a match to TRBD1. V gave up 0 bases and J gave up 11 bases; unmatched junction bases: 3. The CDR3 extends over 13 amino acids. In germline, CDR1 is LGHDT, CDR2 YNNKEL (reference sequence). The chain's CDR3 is CASSQEGDRGAFF. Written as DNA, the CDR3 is TGTGCCAGCAGCCAAGAAGGGGACAGGGGCGCTTTCTTT.

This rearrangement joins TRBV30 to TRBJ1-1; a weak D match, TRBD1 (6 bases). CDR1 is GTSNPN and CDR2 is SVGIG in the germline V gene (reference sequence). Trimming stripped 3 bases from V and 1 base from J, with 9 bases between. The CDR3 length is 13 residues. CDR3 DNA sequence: TGTGCCTGGAGCCCCAGGGGGAACACTGAAGCTTTCTTT. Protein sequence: CAWSPRGNTEAFF.

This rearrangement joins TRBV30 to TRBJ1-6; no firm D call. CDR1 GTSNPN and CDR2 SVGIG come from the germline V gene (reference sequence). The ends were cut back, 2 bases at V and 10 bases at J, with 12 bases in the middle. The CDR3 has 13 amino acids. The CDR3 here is CAWSLAALSPLHF. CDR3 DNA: TGTGCCTGGAGTTTAGCAGCATTATCACCCCTCCACTTT.

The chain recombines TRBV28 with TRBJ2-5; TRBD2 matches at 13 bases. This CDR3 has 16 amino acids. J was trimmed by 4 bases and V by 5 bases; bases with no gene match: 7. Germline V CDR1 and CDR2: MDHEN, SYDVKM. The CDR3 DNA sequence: TGTGCCAGCAGTCACCCGGGACTAGCGGGGATAGAGACCCAGTACTTC. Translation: CASSHPGLAGIETQYF.

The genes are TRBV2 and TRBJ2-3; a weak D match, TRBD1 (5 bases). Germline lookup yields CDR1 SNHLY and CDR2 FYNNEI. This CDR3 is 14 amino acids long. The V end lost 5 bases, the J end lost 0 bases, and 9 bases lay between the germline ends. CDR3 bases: TGTGCCAGCAGTAGACAGCCCAGCACAGATACGCAGTATTTT. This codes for CASSRQPSTDTQYF.

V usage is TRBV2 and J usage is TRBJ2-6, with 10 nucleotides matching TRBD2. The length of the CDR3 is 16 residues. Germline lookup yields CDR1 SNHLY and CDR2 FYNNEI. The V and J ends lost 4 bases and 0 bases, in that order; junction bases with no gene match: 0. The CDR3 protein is CASSASGGSGANVLTF. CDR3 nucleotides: TGTGCCAGCAGTGCTAGCGGGGGCTCTGGGGCCAACGTCCTGACTTTC.

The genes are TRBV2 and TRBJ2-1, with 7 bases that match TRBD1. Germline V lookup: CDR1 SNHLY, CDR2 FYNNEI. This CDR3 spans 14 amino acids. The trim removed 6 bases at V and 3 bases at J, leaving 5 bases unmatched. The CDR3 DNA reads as TGTGCCAGCAGCTGGGACAGTAACTACAATGAGCAGTTCTTC. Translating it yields CASSWDSNYNEQFF.

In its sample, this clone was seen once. The CDR3 loop reads CASYRQQETQYF. For the CDR3, the DNA is TGTGCCAGCTATCGACAACAAGAGACCCAGTACTTC. The chain uses TRBV6-5 and TRBJ2-5; D unresolved. V lost 8 bases and J lost 2, with 9 bases in between. Germline V lookup: CDR1 MNHEY, CDR2 SVGAGI. The CDR3 contains 12 residues.

The CDR3 is CASSPGANDQPQHF. CDR3 coding DNA: TGTGCCAGCAGCCCTGGGGCTAACGATCAGCCCCAGCATTTT. The chain recombines TRBV7-8 with TRBJ1-5; TRBD1 might be the D (5 bases). Germline V gene sequence: CDR1 SGHVS, CDR2 FQNEAQ. This CDR3 contains 14 residues. V was shortened by 5 bases and J by 5 bases, with 13 bases between the two germline ends.

This CDR3 reads CASSDLNTARDGYTF. The DNA for the CDR3 is TGCGCCAGCAGTGACCTCAATACAGCCAGGGATGGCTACACCTTC. This chain connects TRBV10-1 to TRBJ1-2; TRBD1 is a possible D gene (5 bases). Germline assignment: CDR1 WNHNN and CDR2 SYGVQD (reference sequence). This CDR3 region has 15 residues. Trimming pared 3 bases from V and 6 bases from J, leaving 17 bases between.

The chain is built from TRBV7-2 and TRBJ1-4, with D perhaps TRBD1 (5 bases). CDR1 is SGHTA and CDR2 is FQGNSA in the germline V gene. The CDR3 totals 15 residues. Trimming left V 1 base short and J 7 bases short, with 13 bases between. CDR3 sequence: CASSLGQLGGEKLFF. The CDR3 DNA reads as TGTGCCAGCAGCTTAGGACAGCTGGGAGGTGAAAAACTGTTTTTT.

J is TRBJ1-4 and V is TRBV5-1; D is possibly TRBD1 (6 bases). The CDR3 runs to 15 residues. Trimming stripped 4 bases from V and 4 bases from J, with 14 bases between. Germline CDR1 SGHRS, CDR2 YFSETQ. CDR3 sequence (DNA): TGCGCCAGCAGCGTTACAGGGTCCAGTAATGAAAAACTGTTTTTT. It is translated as CASSVTGSSNEKLFF.

The CDR3 coding sequence is TGTGCCAGCAGCCACACGACAGGGCGGAAGACCGGGGAGCTGTTTTTT. Protein sequence: CASSHTTGRKTGELFF. The V call is TRBV3-1 (or the pseudogene TRBV3-2), the J call TRBJ2-2; 7 bases agree with TRBD1. CDR1 is LGHDT, CDR2 YNNKEL, per germline (reference sequence). This CDR3 comprises 16 residues. V lost 3 bases and J lost 5; bases outside the gene matches: 9.

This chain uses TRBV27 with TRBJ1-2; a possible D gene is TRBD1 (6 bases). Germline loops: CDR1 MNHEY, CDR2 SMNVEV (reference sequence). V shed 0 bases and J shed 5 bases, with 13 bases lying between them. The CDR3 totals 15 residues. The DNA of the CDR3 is TGTGCCAGCAGTTTATCCCCGACAGGTGGATATGGCTACACCTTC. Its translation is CASSLSPTGGYGYTF.

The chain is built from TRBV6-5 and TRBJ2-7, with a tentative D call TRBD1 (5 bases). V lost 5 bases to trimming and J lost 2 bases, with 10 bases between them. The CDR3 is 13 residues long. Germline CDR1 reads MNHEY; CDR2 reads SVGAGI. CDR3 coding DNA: TGTGCCAGCAGTAGACAGCTTACCTACGAGCAGTACTTC. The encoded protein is CASSRQLTYEQYF.

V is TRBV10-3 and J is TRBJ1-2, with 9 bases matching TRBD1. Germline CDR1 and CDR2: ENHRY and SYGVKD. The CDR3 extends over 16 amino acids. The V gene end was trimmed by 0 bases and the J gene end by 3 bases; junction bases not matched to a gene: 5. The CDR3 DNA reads TGTGCCATCAGTGAGTCGGGGACAGGGTACGACTATGGCTACACCTTC. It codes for CAISESGTGYDYGYTF.

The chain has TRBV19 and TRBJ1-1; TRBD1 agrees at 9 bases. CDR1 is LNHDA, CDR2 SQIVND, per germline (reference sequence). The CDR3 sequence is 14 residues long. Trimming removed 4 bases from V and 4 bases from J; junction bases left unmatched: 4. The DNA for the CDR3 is TGTGCCAGTAGTACCCGACAGGGGGGCACTGAAGCTTTCTTT. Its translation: CASSTRQGGTEAFF.

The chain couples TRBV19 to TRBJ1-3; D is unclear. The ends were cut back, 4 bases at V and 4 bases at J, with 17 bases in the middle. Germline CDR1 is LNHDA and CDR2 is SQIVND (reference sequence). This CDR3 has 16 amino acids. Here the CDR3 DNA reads TGTGCCAGTAGTACAGGACTCACAAGGGCGGGAAACACCATATATTTT. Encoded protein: CASSTGLTRAGNTIYF.

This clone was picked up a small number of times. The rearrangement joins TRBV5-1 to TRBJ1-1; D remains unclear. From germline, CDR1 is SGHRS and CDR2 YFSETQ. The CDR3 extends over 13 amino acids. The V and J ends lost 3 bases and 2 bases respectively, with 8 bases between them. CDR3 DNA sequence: TGCGCCAGCAGCTATTCCAGAAACACTGAAGCTTTCTTT. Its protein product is CASSYSRNTEAFF.